This T cell receptor beta chain was captured in a study of CD8 T cells in ankylosing spondylitis. Regarding the study as a whole: Enrichment of disease-linked clones was reportedly significant in matched ankylosing spondylitis synovial fluid. A TCR beta motif of fewer than ten highly homologous variants seemed to mark ankylosing spondylitis blood.

MiXCR, run by TCRdb on the 5' RACE reads, gives a single entry per CDR3 protein. The sample contains about 310,000 distinct CDR3 sequences, around 21% of which appear only once. Germline V CDR1 and CDR2: SEHNR, FQNEAQ (reference sequence). With V trimmed by 1 base and J by 6 bases, 3 bases remained unmatched. The CDR3 is 13 residues long. A note on this clonotype: The target antigen is unknown.

The sequence came from a female donor with ankylosing spondylitis or in good health (not recorded which). Sequenced sample: blood, either unsorted or a sorted T cell fraction (not recorded which). The chain employs TRBV7-9 and TRBJ2-7; 7 nucleotides match TRBD1. The CDR3 nucleotides are TGTGCCAGCAGCTTAGAGTCAGGGGGCGAGCAGTACTTC. Residues: CASSLESGGEQYF.